These 25 T cell receptor beta chains originate from one sample sequenced in a study of blood T cells in healthy people across ages. A second roughly 7 to 12 cycle PCR used barcoded and J-beta primers. MiXCR, applied by TCRdb to the 5' RACE reads, yields one record per CDR3 protein. Among 550,000 to 700,000 distinct CDR3 sequences listed, 25% to 30% were seen once. Material for sequencing was blood. The receptors originated from a woman in her sixties or seventies in good health.

This clonotype was observed a handful of times. The chain links TRBV27 to TRBJ1-5; D uncertain. This CDR3 comprises 13 residues. The germline V gene has CDR1 MNHEY and CDR2 SMNVEV (reference sequence). Deletions cut 3 bases from V and 3 bases from J, with 6 bases between. The CDR3 nucleotides are TGTGCCAGCAGTTTTCGCTTCAATCAGCCCCAGCATTTT. Protein: CASSFRFNQPQHF.

V and J are TRBV5-5 and TRBJ2-1; the D gene is possibly TRBD2 (7 bases). There are 19 residues in the CDR3. Germline V CDR1 and CDR2: SGHKS, YYEKEE (reference sequence). Trimming removed 0 bases at V and 0 bases at J, with 19 bases between. The CDR3 loop is CASSLGGVLGGPSYNEQFF. CDR3 bases: TGTGCCAGCAGCTTGGGCGGGGTATTGGGGGGGCCCTCCTACAATGAGCAGTTCTTC.

CDR3 nucleotide sequence: TGTGCCAGCAGCTTCCTCACTCAGGGGGGGGAGCAGTACTTC. Its protein product is CASSFLTQGGEQYF. V usage is TRBV7-2 and J usage is TRBJ2-7, with D perhaps assigned TRBD1 or TRBD2 (7 bases each). Germline values: CDR1 SGHTA, CDR2 FQGNSA. The CDR3 extends over 14 amino acids. V was cut by 3 bases and J by 7 bases, with 16 bases left in between.

In its sample, this clonotype was seen a few times. The chain combines TRBV5-1 with TRBJ1-2, with unresolved D. V lost 0 bases and J lost 6, with 12 bases in between. The CDR3 loop spans 14 amino acids. Germline V gives CDR1 SGHRS, CDR2 YFSETQ. CDR3 DNA: TGCGCCAGCAGCTTGGGAGGTCCCCAGGATGGCTACACCTTC. Its translation is CASSLGGPQDGYTF.

The chain combines TRBV4-3 with TRBJ2-1, with 15 bases that match TRBD2. CDR1 is LGHNA and CDR2 is YSLEER in the germline V gene. V lost 0 bases to trimming and J lost 8 bases; unmatched junction nucleotides: 17. The CDR3 is made up of 21 amino acids. Written as DNA, the CDR3 is TGCGCCAGCAGCCAAGATCTCGGAGGACTAGCGGGGGGGCGGCTGTCCTATGAGCAGTTCTTC. Its protein is CASSQDLGGLAGGRLSYEQFF.

V and J are TRBV4-2 and TRBJ2-5, with D uncertain. With the DNA end fitting TRBJ2-1 better, the J assignment may be wrong. CDR1 and CDR2 from the germline V gene are LGHNA and YNFKEQ. The CDR3 loop spans 14 amino acids. The CDR3 nucleotides are TGTGCCAGCAGATGGTCGGCTGATAATCGGGAGCAGTTCTTC. Protein sequence: CASRWSADNREQFF.

This clonotype was detected a few times. The rearrangement joins TRBV7-2 to TRBJ2-1, with TRBD2 identical over 8 bases. The CDR3 contains 13 residues. The junction had 6 bases not matched to a gene; V was cut back by 5 bases and J by 9 bases. Germline V lookup: CDR1 SGHTA, CDR2 FQGNSA. In DNA, the CDR3 is TGTGCCAGCAGCAGATACACTAGCGGTGAGCAGTTCTTC. Residues: CASSRYTSGEQFF.

The chain is built from TRBV5-6 and TRBJ1-2, with 10 bases fitting TRBD1. The germline V gene has CDR1 SGHDT and CDR2 YYEEEE. Trimming cost V 3 bases and J 3 bases; bases outside gene matches: 5. The CDR3 has 15 amino acids. CDR3 in DNA: TGTGCCAGCAGCTCCCGGGACAGGGGTGACTATGGCTACACCTTC. Protein product: CASSSRDRGDYGYTF.

The genes are TRBV10-3 and TRBJ1-4, with D possibly being TRBD1 (5 bases). Trimming pared 10 bases from V and 5 bases from J, leaving 14 bases between. Germline V gives CDR1 ENHRY, CDR2 SYGVKD. This CDR3 has 13 residues. The CDR3 loop is CANSGGANEKLFF. In DNA, the CDR3 is TGTGCCAACTCAGGAGGGGCGAATGAAAAACTGTTTTTT.

This clonotype was recorded many times. This rearrangement joins TRBV27 to TRBJ2-2; TRBD2 matches 8 bases. J lost 1 base, V lost 7 bases, and 5 bases had no gene match. Per germline, CDR1 MNHEY and CDR2 SMNVEV (reference sequence). The CDR3 contains 15 residues. For the CDR3, the DNA is TGTGCCAGCACCCGGGGGGGCTTGAACACCGGGGAGCTGTTTTTT. Translation gives CASTRGGLNTGELFF.

V is TRBV28 and J is TRBJ1-6; 7 nucleotides align to TRBD1. V was pared by 6 bases and J by 1 base, with 12 bases of the junction left unmatched. Looked up from germline, CDR1 is MDHEN and CDR2 is SYDVKM. The CDR3 is made up of 18 amino acids. The CDR3 here is CASRIGTVSVSYNSPLHF. The CDR3 coding sequence is TGTGCCAGCAGGATCGGGACAGTGTCAGTATCCTATAATTCACCCCTCCACTTT.

This clonotype was seen a handful of times. V is TRBV5-5 and J is TRBJ2-1; D assignment may be TRBD1 or TRBD2 (5 bases each). Germline CDR1 is SGHKS and CDR2 is YYEKEE (reference sequence). V was pared by 4 bases and J by 7 bases, with 18 bases between. This CDR3 spans 15 amino acids. The CDR3 sequence: CASSPGRGSWNEQFF. For the CDR3, the DNA is TGTGCCAGCAGCCCGGGACGGGGTTCGTGGAATGAGCAGTTCTTC.

This clonotype was counted at least ten times. This chain uses TRBV5-1 with TRBJ1-4, with D possibly TRBD1 on 6 matching bases. CDR3 length: 16 residues. CDR1 and CDR2 (germline): SGHRS, YFSETQ. The V end was cut by 4 bases, the J end by 8 bases, with 21 bases between. CDR3 in DNA: TGCGCCAGCAGCCTAGGCGGGGGGCGCCTAGGGGAAAAACTGTTTTTT. It yields the protein CASSLGGGRLGEKLFF.

CDR3 DNA sequence: TGTGCCAGCAGCTTATCCGGGGAGAAGGAAGCTTTCTTT. Translation gives CASSLSGEKEAFF. The chain combines TRBV7-6 with TRBJ1-1; D is uncertain. This CDR3 comprises 13 residues. V was trimmed by 2 bases and J by 8 bases, leaving 12 bases between them. CDR1 is SGHVS and CDR2 is FNYEAQ in the germline V gene.

J is TRBJ1-2 and V is TRBV7-2; TRBD1 matches at 7 bases. V was pared by 2 bases and J by 4 bases, with 7 bases of the junction left unmatched. The CDR3 spans 15 residues. Germline CDR1 and CDR2: SGHTA and FQGNSA. The CDR3 sequence: CASSLKVDRVYGYTF. The CDR3 DNA follows: TGTGCCAGCAGCTTAAAGGTAGACAGGGTCTATGGCTACACCTTC.

This clonotype has more than one count but fewer than ten. V and J are TRBV12-3 or TRBV12-4 and TRBJ2-3; 8 bases line up with TRBD2. The CDR3 runs 15 residues. The V and J ends lost 4 bases and 4 bases, in that order; junction bases with no gene match: 7. CDR3 loop: CASSSLPGLADTQYF. In nucleotides, the CDR3 is TGTGCCAGCAGTTCCCTACCGGGACTAGCAGATACGCAGTATTTT.

The J gene is TRBJ1-2, the V gene TRBV4-3, with 10 bases fitting TRBD1. Per the germline V gene, CDR1 is LGHNA and CDR2 is YSLEER. V was clipped by 3 bases and J by 2 bases; unmatched bases: 6. The CDR3 is made up of 16 amino acids. The CDR3 sequence: CASSQGQGLGNYGYTF. The CDR3 region has the DNA TGCGCCAGCAGCCAGGGACAGGGGTTGGGGAACTATGGCTACACCTTC.

The J gene is TRBJ1-4, the V gene TRBV4-3, with TRBD1 identical over 8 bases. The CDR3 is made up of 16 amino acids. The V gene end was trimmed by 3 bases and the J gene end by 4 bases; junction bases not matched to a gene: 7. Germline-derived CDR1 and CDR2 are LGHNA and YSLEER. This CDR3 reads CASSHHRGGINEKLFF. For the CDR3, the DNA is TGCGCCAGCAGCCATCACAGGGGGGGGATTAATGAAAAACTGTTTTTT.

This clonotype has a single count. The chain carries TRBV7-2 and TRBJ1-2, with a weak D call TRBD1 (6 bases). Germline values: CDR1 SGHTA, CDR2 FQGNSA. V lost 2 bases and J lost 6, with 13 bases in between. The length of the CDR3 is 14 residues. The CDR3 DNA reads TGTGCCAGCAGCTTAACAGGGAGGGTGCATGGCTACACCTTC. Translated, it gives CASSLTGRVHGYTF.

The chain combines TRBV5-1 with TRBJ2-1, with D hard to call. V was shortened by 0 bases and J by 5 bases, with 6 bases between the two germline ends. This CDR3 spans 13 amino acids. Germline CDR1 SGHRS, CDR2 YFSETQ. CDR3 region: CASSLVPNNEQFF. In DNA form, the CDR3 reads TGCGCCAGCAGCTTGGTACCAAACAATGAGCAGTTCTTC.

The CDR3 DNA follows: TGTGCCAGCAGGAGGGACATGCAGTATGGCTACACCTTC. Translating it yields CASRRDMQYGYTF. V usage is TRBV27 and J usage is TRBJ1-2, with D possibly being TRBD1 (6 bases). The CDR3 sequence is 13 residues long. Per germline, CDR1 MNHEY and CDR2 SMNVEV (reference sequence). Trimming removed 6 bases from V and 5 bases from J, with 13 bases in between.

This clonotype occurred a few times. The CDR3 region has the DNA TGTGCCATCGGACGGGGACAAGAGACCCAGTACTTC. Amino acids: CAIGRGQETQYF. The rearrangement links TRBV28 to TRBJ2-5; tentative D call: TRBD2 (5 bases). Looked up from germline, CDR1 is MDHEN and CDR2 is SYDVKM. The CDR3 consists of 12 residues. With 10 bases removed from V and 2 bases from J, the gap between germline ends came to 11 bases.

Ten or more counts support this clonotype. The V and J genes are TRBV5-1 and TRBJ1-2, with D unresolved. The CDR3 spans 13 residues. Germline V gives CDR1 SGHRS, CDR2 YFSETQ. V shed 4 bases and J shed 0 bases, with 7 bases lying between them. DNA of the CDR3: TGCGCCAGCAGCCGAGGAGCTAACTATGGCTACACCTTC. It codes for CASSRGANYGYTF. Drawing the rest from reference TRBV5-1 and TRBJ1-2, the complete variable domain is KAGVTQTPRYLIKTRGQQVTLSCSPISGHRSVSWYQQTPGQGLQFLFEYFSETQRNKGNFPGRFSGRQFSNSRSEMNVSTLELGDSALYLCASSRGANYGYTFGSGTRLTVV.

V usage is TRBV10-2 and J usage is TRBJ2-5; perhaps D is TRBD1 or TRBD2 (5 bases each). The J call is uncertain, as TRBJ2-7 better fits the DNA end. The CDR3 extends over 14 amino acids. The germline V gene encodes CDR1 WSHSY and CDR2 SAAADI. CDR3 region: CASRLGRMTYEQYF. Written as DNA, the CDR3 is TGCGCCAGCAGGTTGGGACGGATGACCTACGAGCAGTACTTC.

This clonotype appeared once. Here the CDR3 reads CASSIRRDPTNEKLFF. In DNA, the CDR3 is TGTGCCAGTAGTATAAGAAGGGATCCAACTAATGAAAAACTGTTTTTT. The chain couples TRBV19 to TRBJ1-4; no clear D gene. Germline CDR1 reads LNHDA; CDR2 reads SQIVND (reference sequence). The V end was cut by 2 bases, the J end by 0 bases, with 10 bases between. CDR3 length: 16 amino acids.